This T cell receptor beta chain appears in the sequencing data of a study of hypomethylating agent response in myelodysplastic syndrome (dated by TCRdb to the early 2020s). Broadly, across the study: Patients were treated with the hypomethylating agents azacitidine (about 70% of the 11) or decitabine (3 of 11). The cohort was composed of fewer than ten male and a couple of female myelodysplastic syndrome patients. On average the patients were around 75 +/- 6.5 years old, and a diploid cytogenetic profile was seen most often. TET2 was the most frequent mutation, present in about 45% of the 11 patients. Complete response or hematologic improvement was achieved by six patients, and a few patients were classified as non-responders. Complete response or hematologic improvement counted as response, and patients meeting neither criterion were classed as non-responders. What the work shows at the level of the full study, not this receptor alone: Novel clonotypes appeared more often in responders, whereas non-responders had more contracted clonotypes after treatment. A possible recognition of novel MDS antigens by the shared GLIPH2 clusters was not confirmed and needs experimental validation. Only ten to twelve patients were analyzed, so the study cohort was small. The healthy control donors were not matched in age to the MDS patients, and this mismatch could have affected the comparison between MDS and healthy donors. Richness, rarefaction diversity and clonality did not change significantly after hypomethylating agent treatment, across all patients or within response groups.

The CDR3 measures 14 amino acids from cysteine to phenylalanine. Here the CDR3 DNA is all that survives: 42 bases in frame from base 1. CDR1 WSHSY and CDR2 SAAADI were looked up in the germline V gene. V drops 7 bases and J drops 6 bases, leaving 16 bases in between. Receptor libraries were prepared by the immunoSEQ multiplex PCR assay. Sequencing was run at survey resolution with two replicates of about 200 ng each, for a total of around 400 ng of DNA per sample. The hsTCRB kit detected rearranged TCRB sequences in genomic DNA using multiplex PCR primers targeting V and J genes. The first PCR used the QIAGEN Multiplex PCR Kit for around 31 cycles to amplify the CDR3 region. A second PCR of seven to eight cycles attached sample barcodes and Illumina adapters to each replicate. Pooled libraries were quantified using a QuantStudio 6 and the KAPA library quantification kit. Roughly 14 pM of pooled libraries was sequenced on an Illumina MiSeq using 156-cycle single-end reads plus a 15-cycle index read. Turning to the authors' computational methods: VDJdb annotation flagged 1.7% of 168,753 unique clonotypes as previously reported viral-epitope-specific. Raw reads were processed into normalized, annotated TCRB repertoires with the immunoSEQ Data Assistant and immunoSEQ Analyzer. Clonotypes were analyzed with BioAnalyzer and version 0.6.5 of the immunarch R package. Before richness was estimated, every repertoire was downsampled to match the clone count of the smallest repertoire. Clonotypes were categorized as expanded, contracted or novel by Fisher's exact tests, where a novel clonotype had zero frequency before treatment. Significantly changed CDR3 beta sequences were clustered with GLIPH2 at simulation_depth=1000 and kmer_min_depth=3, and CDR3s shorter than five residues were left out. The immuneACCESS repertoire file appears here via TCRdb, limited to in-frame rearrangements. These files lack a portion of the clones; in checked studies, under half of the deficit traces to unresolved V genes, and the cause of the others is not known. V, J and clone size derive from that table, while D and trimming were established from the DNA sequence. The sample records about 5,700 clones, approximately 87% of which are singletons. Around a tenth of the sample is in the top ten clones.

As regards this clone: Its antigen is unknown. One base away there is no much larger clone; base qualities are not given.

T-cell subsets were not sorted, so the analysis was performed on bulk bone marrow. TCR beta CDR3 regions were immunosequenced from bone marrow of about a dozen myelodysplastic syndrome patients before and after hypomethylating agent therapy. For longitudinal repertoire tracking, every patient provided one baseline bone marrow and two to three bone marrows collected at different post-treatment timepoints. Genomic DNA was extracted from whole bone marrow, and quality was checked by TapeStation, NanoDrop OneC and PicoGreen assays. This TCR was recovered from a human donor with myelodysplastic syndrome. The rearranged chain carries TRBV10-2 and TRBJ1-5, with no confidently assigned D gene. Sample: bone marrow, taken before or after starting hypomethylating agent treatment for myelodysplastic syndrome (not recorded which). Here is the DNA: TGCGCCAGCACAGAGGGTTTATTGGGTCAGCCCCAGCATTTT. This gives the protein CASTEGLLGQPQHF.